A single TCR beta chain is shown here with its context. Its antigen is still unknown. Anyone with autoimmune disease history or systemic immunosuppression was excluded. These data come from a study of OX40 agonist ivuxolimab in advanced cancers. General study results and limits: The study found among the lowest clonal expansion in partial responders at 0.1-3.0 mg/kg.

This CDR3 region has 14 residues. Between the trimmed V and J ends, which lost 4 bases and 3 bases, there was a span of 10 bases. CDR1 PRHDT and CDR2 FYEKMQ come from the germline V gene (reference sequence). Repertoires were generated with immunoSEQ multiplex PCR, while TCRdb's copy carries only in-frame clones and drops some. In the table there are some 43,000 clones, 85% to 90% of which are singletons. This receptor was obtained from an adult with an advanced solid tumor such as melanoma, head and neck, liver or kidney cancer. The sequenced sample was CD4+ or CD8+ T cells sorted from blood, obtained in a trial of the OX40 agonist ivuxolimab. J is TRBJ1-5 and V is TRBV13; D is perhaps TRBD1 (6 bases). The DNA of the CDR3 is TGTGCCAGCAGCTCCCGACAGGACAATCAGCCCCAGCATTTT. Protein sequence: CASSSRQDNQPQHF.